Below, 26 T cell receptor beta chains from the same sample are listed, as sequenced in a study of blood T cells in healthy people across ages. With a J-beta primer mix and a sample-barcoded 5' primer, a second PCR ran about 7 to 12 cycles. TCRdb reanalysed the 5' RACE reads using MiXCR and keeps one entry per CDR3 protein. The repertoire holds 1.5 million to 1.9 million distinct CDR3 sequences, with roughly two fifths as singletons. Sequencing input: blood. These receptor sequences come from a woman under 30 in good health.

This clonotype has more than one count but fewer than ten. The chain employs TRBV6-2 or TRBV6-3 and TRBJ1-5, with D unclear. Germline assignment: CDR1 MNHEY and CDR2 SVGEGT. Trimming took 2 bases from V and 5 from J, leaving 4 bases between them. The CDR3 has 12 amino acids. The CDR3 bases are TGTGCCAGCAGTTACGGTTATCAGCCCCAGCATTTT. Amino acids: CASSYGYQPQHF.

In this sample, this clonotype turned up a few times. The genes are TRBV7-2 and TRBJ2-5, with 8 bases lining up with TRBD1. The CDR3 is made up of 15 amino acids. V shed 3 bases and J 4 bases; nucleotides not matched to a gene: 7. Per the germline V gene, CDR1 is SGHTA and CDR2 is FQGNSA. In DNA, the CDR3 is TGTGCCAGCAGCTTCGGACAGGGCGGTCGAGAGACCCAGTACTTC. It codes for CASSFGQGGRETQYF.

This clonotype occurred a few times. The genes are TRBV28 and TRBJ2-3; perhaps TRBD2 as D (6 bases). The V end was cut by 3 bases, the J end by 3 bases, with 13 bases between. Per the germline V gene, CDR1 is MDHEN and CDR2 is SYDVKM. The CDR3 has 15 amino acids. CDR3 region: CASSLRGRSTDTQYF. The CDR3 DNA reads TGTGCCAGCAGTTTGAGAGGGAGGAGTACAGATACGCAGTATTTT.

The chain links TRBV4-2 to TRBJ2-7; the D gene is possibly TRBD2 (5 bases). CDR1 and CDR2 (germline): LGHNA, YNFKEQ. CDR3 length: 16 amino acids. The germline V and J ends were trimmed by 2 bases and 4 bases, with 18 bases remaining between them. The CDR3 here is CASSQSIAGEGYEQYF. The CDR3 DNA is TGTGCCAGCAGCCAATCTATCGCGGGTGAAGGGTACGAGCAGTACTTC.

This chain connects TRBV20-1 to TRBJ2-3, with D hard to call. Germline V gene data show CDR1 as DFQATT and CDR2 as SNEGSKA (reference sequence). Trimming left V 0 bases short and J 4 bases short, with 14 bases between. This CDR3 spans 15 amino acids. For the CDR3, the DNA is TGCAGTGCTAGAGATTCCAGAATTCGAGCAGATACGCAGTATTTT. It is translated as CSARDSRIRADTQYF.

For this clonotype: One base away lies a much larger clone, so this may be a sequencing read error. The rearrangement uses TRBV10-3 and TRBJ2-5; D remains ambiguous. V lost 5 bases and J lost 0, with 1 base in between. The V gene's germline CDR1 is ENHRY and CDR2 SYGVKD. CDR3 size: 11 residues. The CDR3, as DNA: TGTGCCATCAGTTACCAAGAGACCCAGTACTTC. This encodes CAISYQETQYF.

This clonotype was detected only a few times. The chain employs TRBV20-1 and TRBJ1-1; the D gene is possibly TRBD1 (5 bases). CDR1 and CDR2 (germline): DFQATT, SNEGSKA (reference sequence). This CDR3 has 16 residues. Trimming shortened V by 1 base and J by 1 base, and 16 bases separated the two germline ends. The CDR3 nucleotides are TGCAGTGCTAGAGGCGGGGCCGGCGATGGGAACACTGAAGCTTTCTTT. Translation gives CSARGGAGDGNTEAFF.

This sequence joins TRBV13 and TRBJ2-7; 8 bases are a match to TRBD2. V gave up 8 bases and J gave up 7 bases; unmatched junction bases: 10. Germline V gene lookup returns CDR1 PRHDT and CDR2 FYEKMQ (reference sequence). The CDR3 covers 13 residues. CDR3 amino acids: CASYRTSRNEQYF. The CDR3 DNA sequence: TGTGCCAGCTATAGGACTAGCCGCAATGAGCAGTACTTC.

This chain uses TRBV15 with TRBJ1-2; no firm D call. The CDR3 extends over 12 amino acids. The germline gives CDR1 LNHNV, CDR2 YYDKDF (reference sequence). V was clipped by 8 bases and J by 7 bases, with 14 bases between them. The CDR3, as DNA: TGTGCCACCGCAAGTACTTCGGGTGGCTACACCTTC. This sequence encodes CATASTSGGYTF.

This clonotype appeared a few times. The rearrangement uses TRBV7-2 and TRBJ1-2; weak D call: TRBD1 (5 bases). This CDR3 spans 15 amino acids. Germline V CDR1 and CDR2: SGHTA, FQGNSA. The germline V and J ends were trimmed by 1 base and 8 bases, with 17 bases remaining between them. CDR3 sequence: CASSLESQGPKGYTF. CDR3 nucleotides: TGTGCCAGCAGCTTAGAATCCCAGGGCCCTAAAGGCTACACCTTC.

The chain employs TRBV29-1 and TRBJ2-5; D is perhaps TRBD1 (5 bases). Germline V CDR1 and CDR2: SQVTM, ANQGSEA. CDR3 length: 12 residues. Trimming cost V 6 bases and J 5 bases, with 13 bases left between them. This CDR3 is CSVATGRETQYF. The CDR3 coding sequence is TGCAGCGTGGCCACAGGTCGGGAGACCCAGTACTTC.

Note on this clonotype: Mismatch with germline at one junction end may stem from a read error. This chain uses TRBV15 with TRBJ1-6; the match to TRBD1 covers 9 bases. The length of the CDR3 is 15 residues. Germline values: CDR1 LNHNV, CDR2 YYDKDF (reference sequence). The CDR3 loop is CVTSRDRVRNSPLHF. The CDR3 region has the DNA TGTGTCACCAGCAGGGACAGGGTTCGGAATTCACCCCTCCACTTT. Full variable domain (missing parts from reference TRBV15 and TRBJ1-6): DAMVIQNPRYQVTQFGKPVTLSCSQTLNHNVMYWYQQKSSQAPKLLFHYYDKDFNNEADTPDNFQSRRPNTSFCFLDIRSPGLGDTAMYLCVTSRDRVRNSPLHFGNGTRLTVT.

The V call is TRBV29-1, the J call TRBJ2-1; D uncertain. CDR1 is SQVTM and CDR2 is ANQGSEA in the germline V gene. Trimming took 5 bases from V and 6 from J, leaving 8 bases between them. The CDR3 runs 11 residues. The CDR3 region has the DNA TGCAGCGTTTCTCGTCCCAATGAGCAGTTCTTC. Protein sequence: CSVSRPNEQFF.

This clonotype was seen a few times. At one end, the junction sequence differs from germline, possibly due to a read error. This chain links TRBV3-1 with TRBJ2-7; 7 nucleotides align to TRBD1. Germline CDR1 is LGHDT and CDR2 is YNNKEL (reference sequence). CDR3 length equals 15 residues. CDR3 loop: CANSWGQPGSYEQYF. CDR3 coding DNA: TGTGCCAACAGCTGGGGACAGCCCGGATCCTACGAGCAGTACTTC.

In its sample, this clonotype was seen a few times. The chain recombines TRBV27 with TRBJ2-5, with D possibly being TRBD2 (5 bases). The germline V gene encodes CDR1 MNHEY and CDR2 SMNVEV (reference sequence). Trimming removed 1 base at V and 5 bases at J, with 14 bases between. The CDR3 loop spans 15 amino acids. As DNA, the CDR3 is TGTGCCAGCAGTTTATTCCCGGGAAACTTGGAGACCCAGTACTTC. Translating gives CASSLFPGNLETQYF.

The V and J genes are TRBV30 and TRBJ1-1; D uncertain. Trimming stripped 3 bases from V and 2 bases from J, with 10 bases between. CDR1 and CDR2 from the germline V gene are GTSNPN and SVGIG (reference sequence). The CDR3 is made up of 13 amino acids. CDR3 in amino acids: CAWRRTGNTEAFF. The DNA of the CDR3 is TGTGCCTGGAGGCGGACGGGCAACACTGAAGCTTTCTTT. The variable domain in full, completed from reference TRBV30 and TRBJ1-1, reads SQTIHQWPATLVQPVGSPLSLECTVEGTSNPNLYWYRQAAGRGLQLLFYSVGIGQISSEVPQNLSASRPQDRQFILSSKKLLLSDSGFYLCAWRRTGNTEAFFGQGTRLTVV.

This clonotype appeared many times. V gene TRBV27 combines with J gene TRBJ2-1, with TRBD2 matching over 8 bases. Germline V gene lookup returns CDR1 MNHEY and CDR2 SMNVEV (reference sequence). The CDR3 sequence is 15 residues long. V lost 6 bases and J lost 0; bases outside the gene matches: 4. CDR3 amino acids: CASSLGTSSYNEQFF. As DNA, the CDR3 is TGTGCCAGCAGCTTAGGGACTAGCTCCTACAATGAGCAGTTCTTC.

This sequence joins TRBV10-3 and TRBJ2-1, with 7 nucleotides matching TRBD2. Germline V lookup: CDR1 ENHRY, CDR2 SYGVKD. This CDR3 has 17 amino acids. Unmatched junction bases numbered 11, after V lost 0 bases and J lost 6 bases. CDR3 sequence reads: CAISESLKGRARNEQFF. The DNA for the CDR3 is TGTGCCATCAGTGAGTCGCTGAAGGGGAGGGCCCGCAATGAGCAGTTCTTC.

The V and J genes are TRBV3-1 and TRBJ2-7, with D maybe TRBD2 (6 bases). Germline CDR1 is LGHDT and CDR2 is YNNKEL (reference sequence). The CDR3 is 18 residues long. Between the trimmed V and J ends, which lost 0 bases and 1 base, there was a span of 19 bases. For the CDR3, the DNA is TGTGCCAGCAGCCAAGATACTCTGGGGAGGAAGGATTCCTACGAGCAGTACTTC. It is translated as CASSQDTLGRKDSYEQYF.

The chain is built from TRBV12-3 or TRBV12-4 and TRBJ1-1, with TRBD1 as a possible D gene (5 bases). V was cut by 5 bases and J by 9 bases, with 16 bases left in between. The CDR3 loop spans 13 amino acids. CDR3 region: CASSLRDGGQAFF. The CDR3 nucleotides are TGTGCCAGCAGTCTCAGGGACGGAGGCCAAGCTTTCTTT.

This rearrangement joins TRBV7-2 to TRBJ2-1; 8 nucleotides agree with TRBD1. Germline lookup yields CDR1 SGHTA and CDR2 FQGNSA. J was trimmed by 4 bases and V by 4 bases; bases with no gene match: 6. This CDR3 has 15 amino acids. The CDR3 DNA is TGTGCCAGCAGCTCGGACAGGGCGGGTTACAATGAGCAGTTCTTC. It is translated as CASSSDRAGYNEQFF.

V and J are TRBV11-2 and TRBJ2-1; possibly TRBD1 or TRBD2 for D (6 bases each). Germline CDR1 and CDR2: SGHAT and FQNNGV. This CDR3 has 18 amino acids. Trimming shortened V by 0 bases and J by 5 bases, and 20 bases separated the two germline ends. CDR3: CASSLDGPGGGPNNEQFF. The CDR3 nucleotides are TGTGCCAGCAGCTTAGATGGCCCGGGTGGGGGGCCTAACAATGAGCAGTTCTTC.

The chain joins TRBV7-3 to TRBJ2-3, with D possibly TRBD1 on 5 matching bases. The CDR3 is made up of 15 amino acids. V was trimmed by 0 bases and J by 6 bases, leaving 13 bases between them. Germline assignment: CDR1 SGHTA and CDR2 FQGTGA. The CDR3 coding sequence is TGTGCCAGCAGCTTAACGGGGCAGGCGAGGGATACGCAGTATTTT. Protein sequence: CASSLTGQARDTQYF.

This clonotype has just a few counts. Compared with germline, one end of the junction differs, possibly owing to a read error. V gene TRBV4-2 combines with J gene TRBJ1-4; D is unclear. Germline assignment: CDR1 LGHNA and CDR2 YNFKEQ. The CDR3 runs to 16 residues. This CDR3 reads CASSQQGRIPNEKLFF. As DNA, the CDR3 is TGTGCCAGCAGCCAACAAGGACGGATTCCCAATGAAAAGCTGTTTTTT.

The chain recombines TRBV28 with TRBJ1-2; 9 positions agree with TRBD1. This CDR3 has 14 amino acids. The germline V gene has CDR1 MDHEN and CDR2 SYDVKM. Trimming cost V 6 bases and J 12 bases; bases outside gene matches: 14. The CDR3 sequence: CASSSTGTGSADTF. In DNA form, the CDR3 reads TGTGCCAGCAGCTCTACCGGGACAGGGTCAGCCGACACCTTC.

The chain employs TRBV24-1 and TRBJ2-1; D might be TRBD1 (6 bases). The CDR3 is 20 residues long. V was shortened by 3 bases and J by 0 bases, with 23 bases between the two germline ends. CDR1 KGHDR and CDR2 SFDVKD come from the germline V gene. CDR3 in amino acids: CATSDKPGHQKSGSYNEQFF. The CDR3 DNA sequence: TGTGCCACCAGTGATAAACCGGGACACCAAAAATCGGGCTCCTACAATGAGCAGTTCTTC.